This TCR beta chain was retrieved from a study of B cell selection in AIRE deficiency. Regulatory T cells were sorted as CD4+CD25hiCD127low/negative cells. Using immunoSEQ multiplex PCR, the repertoire was profiled, and TCRdb retains in-frame clones only, with some absent. Of approximately 26,000 clones listed, roughly 90% are singletons. Between the trimmed V and J ends, which lost 1 base and 3 bases, there was a span of 10 bases. The length of the CDR3 is 15 residues. Per the germline V gene, CDR1 is LNHNV and CDR2 is YYDKDF (reference sequence). This clonotype was sampled from a human donor in good health. The chain is built from TRBV15 and TRBJ2-1, with D tentatively TRBD2 (6 bases). The sample consisted of CD4+CD25+ Tregs sorted from PBMCs. CDR3 coding DNA: TGTGCCACCAGCAGAGGACCGGGGGTCTACAATGAGCAGTTCTTC. Translated, it gives CATSRGPGVYNEQFF.